A single TCR beta chain is shown here with its context. Trimming stripped 7 bases from V and 5 bases from J, with 11 bases between. Germline V lookup: CDR1 DFQATT, CDR2 SNEGSKA (reference sequence). There are 11 residues in the CDR3. This entry is derived from a study of blood T cell repertoires in COVID-19. Study as a whole: Samples of COVID-19 (acute and convalescent) were obtained from the United States, Italy and Spain.

Patients of the Seattle cohort, enrolled during active infection, were followed longitudinally. Methods used by the authors: How many nucleated cells were present was estimated from reference gene primer amplification. The table came from immunoSEQ multiplex PCR; TCRdb's copy has only in-frame clones and leaves some out. The V and J calls and clone size are taken from that table; D and trimming were inferred from the DNA. Here the sample spans around 260,000 clones, approximately 84% being singletons. The receptor's source is a person between 65 and 79 years old with COVID-19, enrolled during active disease. The V and J genes are TRBV20-1 and TRBJ1-1; D is uncertain. The sequencing sample was made of peripheral blood. CDR3 in amino acids: CSDGDLTEAFF. The CDR3 DNA reads as TGCAGTGACGGAGACTTGACTGAAGCTTTCTTT.